The entry that follows covers one T cell receptor (beta chain) sequence. This clonotype was detected only a few times. The specificity of this receptor is unknown. The input lacks base qualities; no much larger clone sits a single base away. In the germline V gene (reference sequence), CDR1 corresponds to LNHDA and CDR2 to SQIVND. Taken from cysteine to phenylalanine, the CDR3 has 14 residues. Only the CDR3 part of the read is kept: 42 bases, read in frame from the first base. The germline V end is reduced by 7 bases and the J end by 5 bases; junction bases left unmatched: 6. This specimen comes from a study of early T cells in non-severe SARS-CoV-2 infection (dated by TCRdb to the early 2020s). About the full investigation: Bulk RNA from unsorted whole blood was used for TCR sequencing, so alpha and beta chains could not be paired. The study at large found these results: VDJdb matching was skewed toward anti-spike CD8 responses and likely underestimated virus-specific expansions by missing private and CD4 specificities.

Libraries came from 5' RACE. Sequencing took place on a NextSeq 500. Unique molecular identifiers were attached to individual cDNA molecules in the TCR library protocol so that sequencing error and PCR bias could be corrected. Both TCR alpha and beta chains were sequenced, and tight co-correlation was observed between alpha and beta sequence abundances in each sample. Under the source paper's analysis protocol: Decombinator V4 was used to perform V gene, J gene and CDR3 annotation of TCR sequences. Expanded TCRs were defined as changing significantly between any two time points under a Poisson model with p below 0.0001. TCR abundances were normalised to the total number of TCRs sequenced per sample and expressed as counts per million. TRAV1-2 paired with TRAJ12, TRAJ20 or TRAJ33 defined MAIT TCRs, while TRAV10 paired with TRAJ18 defined iNKT TCRs. VDJdb, accessed 1 November 2021, was searched for CMV, EBV and SARS-CoV-2 annotated TCRs, excluding TCRs annotated for multiple antigens. In-frame beta chains were kept once TCRdb had trimmed the public reads at Q25 with fastp and called clones with MiXCR. Rows are unified per CDR3 protein, each entry keeping the most common DNA and genes. The V and J calls were not made by the authors but by TCRdb's processing. This sample is represented by 25,000 to 35,000 distinct CDR3 sequences; 5.5% to 8% of them were singletons. In total, the top ten clones hold roughly two fifths of the sample.

This was a case-control study nested in a cohort of healthcare workers in London, UK, who had nasopharyngeal swab PCR tests and blood samples taken every week. Healthcare workers were enrolled in the week of the UK lockdown, from 23 to 31 March 2020, and were followed every week for up to roughly 16 weeks. The sequencing input was whole blood. The rearranged chain carries TRBV19 and TRBJ2-5; TRBD1 fits 11 bases in the junction. This receptor was obtained from an adult who was a healthcare worker with PCR-confirmed SARS-CoV-2 infection or an uninfected control (not recorded which). The nucleotides read TGTGCCAGTAAAGGACAGGGGGCGGCGGAGACCCAGTACTTC. Its product reads: CASKGQGAAETQYF.